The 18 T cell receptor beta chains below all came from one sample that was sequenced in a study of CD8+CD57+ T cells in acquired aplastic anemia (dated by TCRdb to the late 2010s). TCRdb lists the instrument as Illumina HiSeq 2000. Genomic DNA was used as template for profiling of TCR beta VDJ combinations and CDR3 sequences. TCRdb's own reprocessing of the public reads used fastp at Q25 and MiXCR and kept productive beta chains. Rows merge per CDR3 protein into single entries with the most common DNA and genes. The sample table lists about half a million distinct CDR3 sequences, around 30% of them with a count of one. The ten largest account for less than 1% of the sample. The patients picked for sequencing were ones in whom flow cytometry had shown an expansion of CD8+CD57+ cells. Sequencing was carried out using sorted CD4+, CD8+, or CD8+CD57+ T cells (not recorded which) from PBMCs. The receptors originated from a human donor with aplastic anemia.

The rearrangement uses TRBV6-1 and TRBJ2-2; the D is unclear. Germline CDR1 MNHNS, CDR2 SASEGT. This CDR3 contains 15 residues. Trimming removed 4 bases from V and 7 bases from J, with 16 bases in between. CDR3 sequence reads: CASSAQPSEGGELFF. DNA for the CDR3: TGTGCCAGCAGTGCCCAGCCCAGCGAAGGCGGGGAGCTGTTTTTT.

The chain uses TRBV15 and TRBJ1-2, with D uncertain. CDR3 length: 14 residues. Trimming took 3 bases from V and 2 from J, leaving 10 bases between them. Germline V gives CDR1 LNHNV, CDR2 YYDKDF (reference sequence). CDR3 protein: CATSRGSGNYGYTF. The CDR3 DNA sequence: TGTGCCACCAGCAGGGGCAGCGGAAACTATGGCTACACCTTC. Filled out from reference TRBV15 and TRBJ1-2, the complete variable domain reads DAMVIQNPRYQVTQFGKPVTLSCSQTLNHNVMYWYQQKSSQAPKLLFHYYDKDFNNEADTPDNFQSRRPNTSFCFLDIRSPGLGDTAMYLCATSRGSGNYGYTFGSGTRLTVV.

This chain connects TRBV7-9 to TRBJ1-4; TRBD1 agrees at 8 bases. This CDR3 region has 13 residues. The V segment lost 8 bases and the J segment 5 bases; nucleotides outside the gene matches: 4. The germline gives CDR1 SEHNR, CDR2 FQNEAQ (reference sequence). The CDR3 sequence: CASSPGGNEKLFF. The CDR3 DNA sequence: TGTGCCAGCTCACCAGGGGGCAATGAAAAACTGTTTTTT.

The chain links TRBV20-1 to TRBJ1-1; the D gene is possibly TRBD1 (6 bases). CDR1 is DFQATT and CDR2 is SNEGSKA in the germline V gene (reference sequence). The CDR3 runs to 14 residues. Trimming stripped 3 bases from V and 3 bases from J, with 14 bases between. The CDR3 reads CSASLAGEDTEAFF. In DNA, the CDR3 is TGCAGTGCTAGTTTGGCAGGGGAGGACACTGAAGCTTTCTTT.

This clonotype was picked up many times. CDR3 coding DNA: TGTGCCAGCAGCTTATTAACCACCTTGAACACTGAAGCTTTCTTT. Translating it yields CASSLLTTLNTEAFF. The chain uses TRBV7-9 and TRBJ1-1; D call uncertain. Germline V gene sequence: CDR1 SEHNR, CDR2 FQNEAQ (reference sequence). The V gene lost 2 bases and the J gene lost 0 bases, with 10 bases spanning the gap. CDR3 size: 15 residues.

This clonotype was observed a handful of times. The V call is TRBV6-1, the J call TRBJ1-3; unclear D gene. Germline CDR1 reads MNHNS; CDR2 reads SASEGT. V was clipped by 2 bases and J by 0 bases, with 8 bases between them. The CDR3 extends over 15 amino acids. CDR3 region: CASSESPRSGNTIYF. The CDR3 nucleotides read TGTGCCAGCAGTGAAAGCCCACGCTCTGGAAACACCATATATTTT.

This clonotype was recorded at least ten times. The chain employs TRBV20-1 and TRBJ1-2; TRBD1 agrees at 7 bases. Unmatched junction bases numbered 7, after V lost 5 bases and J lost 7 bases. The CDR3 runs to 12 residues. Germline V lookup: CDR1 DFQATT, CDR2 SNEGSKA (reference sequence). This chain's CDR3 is CSAPGQDPGYTF. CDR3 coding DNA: TGCAGTGCTCCAGGACAGGACCCTGGCTACACCTTC.

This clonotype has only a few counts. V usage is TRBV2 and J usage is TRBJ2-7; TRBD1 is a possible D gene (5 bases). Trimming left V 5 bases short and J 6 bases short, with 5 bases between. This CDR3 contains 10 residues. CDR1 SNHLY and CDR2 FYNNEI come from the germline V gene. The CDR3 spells CASSQGEQYF. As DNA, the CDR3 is TGTGCCAGCAGTCAGGGCGAGCAGTACTTC.

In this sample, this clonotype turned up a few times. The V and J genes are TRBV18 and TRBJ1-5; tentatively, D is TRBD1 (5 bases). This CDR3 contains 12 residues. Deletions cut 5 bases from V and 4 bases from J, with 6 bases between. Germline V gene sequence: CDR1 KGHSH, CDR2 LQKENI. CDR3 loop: CASSAGNQPQHF. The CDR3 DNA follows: TGTGCCAGCTCAGCAGGGAATCAGCCCCAGCATTTT.

The CDR3 is CASSFSGPSSYEQYF. CDR3 in DNA: TGTGCCAGCAGTTTCTCAGGGCCAAGCTCCTACGAGCAGTACTTC. This rearrangement joins TRBV12-3 or TRBV12-4 to TRBJ2-7; maybe TRBD1 (5 bases). This CDR3 is 15 amino acids long. Trimming pared 3 bases from V and 0 bases from J, leaving 12 bases between.

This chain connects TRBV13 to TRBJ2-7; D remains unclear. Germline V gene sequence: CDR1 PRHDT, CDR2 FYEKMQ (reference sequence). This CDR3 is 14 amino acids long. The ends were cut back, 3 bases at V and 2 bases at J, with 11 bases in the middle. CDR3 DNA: TGTGCCAGCAGCTTTAGAGTGGGCCCCTACGAGCAGTACTTC. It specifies CASSFRVGPYEQYF.

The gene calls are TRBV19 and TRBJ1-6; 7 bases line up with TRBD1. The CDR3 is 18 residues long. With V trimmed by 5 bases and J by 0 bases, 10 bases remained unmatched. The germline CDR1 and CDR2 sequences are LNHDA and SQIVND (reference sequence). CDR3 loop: CASSATGAKSSYNSPLHF. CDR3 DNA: TGTGCCAGTAGTGCTACAGGGGCGAAAAGCTCCTATAATTCACCCCTCCACTTT. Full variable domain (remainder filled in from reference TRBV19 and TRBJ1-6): DGGITQSPKYLFRKEGQNVTLSCEQNLNHDAMYWYRQDPGQGLRLIYYSQIVNDFQKGDIAEGYSVSREKKESFPLTVTSAQKNPTAFYLCASSATGAKSSYNSPLHFGNGTRLTVT.

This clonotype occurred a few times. In DNA, the CDR3 is TGCGCCAGCAGCATCACGACTAGCGGAGACAATGAGCAGTTCTTC. Protein product: CASSITTSGDNEQFF. The chain recombines TRBV5-1 with TRBJ2-1; 9 nucleotides align to TRBD2. V lost 4 bases to trimming and J lost 5 bases; unmatched junction nucleotides: 7. CDR1 SGHRS and CDR2 YFSETQ come from the germline V gene. The CDR3 spans 15 residues.

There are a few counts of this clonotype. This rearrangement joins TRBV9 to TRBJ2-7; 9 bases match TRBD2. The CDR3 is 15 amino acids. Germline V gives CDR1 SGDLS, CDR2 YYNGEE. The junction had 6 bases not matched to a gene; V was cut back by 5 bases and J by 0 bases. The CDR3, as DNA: TGTGCCAGCAGAGGAGTTAGCGGGAGCTCCTACGAGCAGTACTTC. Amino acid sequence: CASRGVSGSSYEQYF.

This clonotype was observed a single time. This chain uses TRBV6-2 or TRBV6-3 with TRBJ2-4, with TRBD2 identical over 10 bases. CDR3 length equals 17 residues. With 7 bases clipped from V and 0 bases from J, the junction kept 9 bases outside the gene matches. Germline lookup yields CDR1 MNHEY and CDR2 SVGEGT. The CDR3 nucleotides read TGTGCCAGCACCAACAGAGCGGGGGGGGCAGCCAAAAACATTCAGTACTTC. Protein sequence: CASTNRAGGAAKNIQYF.

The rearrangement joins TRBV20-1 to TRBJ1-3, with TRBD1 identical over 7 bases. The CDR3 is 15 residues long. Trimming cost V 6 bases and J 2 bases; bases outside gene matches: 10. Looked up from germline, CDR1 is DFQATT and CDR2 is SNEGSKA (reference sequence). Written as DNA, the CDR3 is TGCAGTGCCACCCCTTCCGGGACAGCTGGAAACACCATATATTTT. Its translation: CSATPSGTAGNTIYF.

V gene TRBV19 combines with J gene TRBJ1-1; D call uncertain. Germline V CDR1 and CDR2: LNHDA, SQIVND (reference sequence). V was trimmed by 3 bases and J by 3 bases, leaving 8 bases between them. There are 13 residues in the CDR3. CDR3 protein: CASSMWRDTEAFF. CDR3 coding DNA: TGTGCCAGTAGTATGTGGAGGGACACTGAAGCTTTCTTT.

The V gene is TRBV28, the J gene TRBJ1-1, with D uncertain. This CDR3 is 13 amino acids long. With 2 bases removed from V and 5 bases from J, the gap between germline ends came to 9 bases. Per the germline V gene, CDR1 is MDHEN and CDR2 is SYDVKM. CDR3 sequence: CASSLPHVTEAFF. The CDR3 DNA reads TGTGCCAGCAGTTTACCCCATGTGACTGAAGCTTTCTTT.